The rows below give T cell receptor beta chains drawn from one sample of a study of CD8 T cells in ankylosing spondylitis. TCRdb reprocessed the 5' RACE reads via MiXCR and lists one record per CDR3 protein. Here the sample spans hundreds of thousands of distinct CDR3 sequences, over 9.5% being singletons. The sample comprised blood, either unsorted or a sorted T cell fraction (not recorded which). Every receptor here comes from a male donor with ankylosing spondylitis. CDR3s include the opening cysteine and the closing phenylalanine or tryptophan. A D gene is named only where the DNA matches it firmly. The listing skips clone size in some rows; elsewhere it reads once, few, many or a size class.

TRBV6-2/TRBV6-3	TRBJ1-1	10	-	few	TGTGCCAGCAGCAACACTGAAGCTTTCTTT	CASSNTEAFF
TRBV5-1	TRBJ1-2	14	-	few	TGCGCCAGCAGCTTGGTTTCAGGAACCGATGGCTACACCTTC	CASSLVSGTDGYTF
TRBV3-1	TRBJ1-2	13	-	few	TGCGCCAGCAGTCCCGGGGCGAACTATGGCTACACCTTC	CASSPGANYGYTF
TRBV5-1	TRBJ2-1	15	-	few	TGCGCCAGCAGCTTGATCGGGGACCCTGGGAATGAGCAGTTCTTC	CASSLIGDPGNEQFF
TRBV6-1	TRBJ2-1	16	TRBD1	-	TGTGCCAGCAGTATAGGGGGGGACAGGGGGGCCAATGAGCAGTTCTTC	CASSIGGDRGANEQFF
TRBV10-3	TRBJ1-5	14	TRBD1	-	TGTGCCATCAGCGCTGACAGGGGTCTTCAGCCCCAGCATTTT	CAISADRGLQPQHF
TRBV12-3/TRBV12-4	TRBJ1-4	13	-	many	TGTGCCAGTCGGCGGTCAGTGAATGAAAAACTGTTTTTT	CASRRSVNEKLFF
TRBV20-1	TRBJ2-1	14	-	few	TGCAGTGCTTCACGGGACGGCTCCTACAATGAGCAGTTCTTC	CSASRDGSYNEQFF
TRBV3-1	TRBJ2-7	16	TRBD1	few	TGTGCCAGCAGCCGGAAGATCGGGACAGGGGGCTACGAGCAGTACTTC	CASSRKIGTGGYEQYF
TRBV2	TRBJ2-2	12	-	-	TGTGCCACCAGGACCACCGCCGGGGAGCTGTTTTTT	CATRTTAGELFF
TRBV12-3/TRBV12-4	TRBJ2-1	17	TRBD2	few	TGTGCCAGCAGTTTAGTAGCGACTAGCGGGACACAGGATGAGCAGTTCTTC	CASSLVATSGTQDEQFF
TRBV10-3	TRBJ1-2	12	-	few	TGTGCCATCAGTGTGAGGGATTTTGGCTACACCTTC	CAISVRDFGYTF
TRBV15	TRBJ2-2	16	-	few	TGTGCCACCAGCAGATCGGAACAGGGCCACACCGGGGAGCTGTTTTTT	CATSRSEQGHTGELFF
TRBV20-1	TRBJ2-5	12	TRBD1	-	TGCAGTGCAGAGGACAGGGAAGAGACCCAGTACTTC	CSAEDREETQYF
TRBV5-1	TRBJ2-3	12	TRBD2	few	TGCGCCAGCAGCTCGGGGGGAGTTACGCAGTATTTT	CASSSGGVTQYF
TRBV5-1	TRBJ1-2	14	-	few	TGCGCCAGCAGCTTGAATGAACCCGGGTATGGCTACACCTTC	CASSLNEPGYGYTF
TRBV29-1	TRBJ2-3	13	TRBD1	few	TGCAGCGTTGGACAGGGCTCCTCAGATACGCAGTATTTT	CSVGQGSSDTQYF
TRBV20-1	TRBJ2-1	15	TRBD2	-	TGCAGTGCTAGAGAAACTAGCGGGGGCCTCAATGAGCAGTTCTTC	CSARETSGGLNEQFF
TRBV2	TRBJ1-1	17	TRBD1	many	TGTGCCAGCTCCTTCGGGCGGACAGGGGGCATGGACACTGAAGCTTTCTTT	CASSFGRTGGMDTEAFF
TRBV11-2	TRBJ2-1	15	-	many	TGTGCCAGCAGCTTAGCTGGTAAACTCTACAATGAGCAGTTCTTC	CASSLAGKLYNEQFF
TRBV7-9	TRBJ2-4	15	-	few	TGTGCCAGCAGACCAGTAGGGCTAGCCAAAAACATTCAGTACTTC	CASRPVGLAKNIQYF
TRBV24-1	TRBJ1-5	12	-	-	TGTGCCACCATAACCCGAGTACAGCCCCAGCATTTT	CATITRVQPQHF
TRBV11-3	TRBJ2-2	14	-	-	TGTGCCAGTGGTCGGGAGTCGGTCACCGGGGAGCTGTTTTTT	CASGRESVTGELFF
TRBV29-1	TRBJ1-1	13	-	few	TGCAGCGTACGGGTAGGTTCGGACACTGAAGCTTTCTTT	CSVRVGSDTEAFF
TRBV5-1	TRBJ1-2	13	-	few	TGCGCCAGCAGCGGGGGGCACGGCTATGGCTACACCTTC	CASSGGHGYGYTF
TRBV11-2	TRBJ2-5	15	TRBD1	few	TGTGCCAGCAGCACCATTGGACAGGGCCAAGAGACCCAGTACTTC	CASSTIGQGQETQYF
TRBV14	TRBJ2-1	15	-	few	TGTGCCAGCAGCCGCTTGGAGAGAACCTACAATGAGCAGTTCTTC	CASSRLERTYNEQFF